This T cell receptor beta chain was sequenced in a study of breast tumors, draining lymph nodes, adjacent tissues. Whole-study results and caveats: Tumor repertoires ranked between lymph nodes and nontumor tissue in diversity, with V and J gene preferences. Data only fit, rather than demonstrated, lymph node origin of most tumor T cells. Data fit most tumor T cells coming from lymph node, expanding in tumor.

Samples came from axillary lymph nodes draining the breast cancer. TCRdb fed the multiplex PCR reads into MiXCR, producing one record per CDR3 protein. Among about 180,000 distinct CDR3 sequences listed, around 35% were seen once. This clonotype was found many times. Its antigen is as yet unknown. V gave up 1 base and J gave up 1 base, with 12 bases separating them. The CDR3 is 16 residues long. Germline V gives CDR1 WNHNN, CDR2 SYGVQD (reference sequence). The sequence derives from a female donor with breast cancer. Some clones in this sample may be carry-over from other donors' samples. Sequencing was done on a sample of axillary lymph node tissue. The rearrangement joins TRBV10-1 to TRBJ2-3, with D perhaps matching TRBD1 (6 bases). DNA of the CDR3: TGCGCCAGCAGTGAGTTCCCAGGGGCGGGCACAGATACGCAGTATTTT. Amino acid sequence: CASSEFPGAGTDTQYF.